A single T cell receptor beta chain is shown here with its context. The data were taken from a study of blood T cell repertoires in COVID-19. Study-level information: Samples of COVID-19 (acute and convalescent) were obtained from the United States, Italy and Spain.

Here immunoSEQ multiplex PCR was the method, and the copy in TCRdb shows in-frame clones only, minus some. The table lists 150,000 or so clones, over 70% of them singletons. Between the trimmed V and J ends, which lost 10 bases and 2 bases, there was a span of 8 bases. CDR3 size: 11 residues. Per germline, CDR1 SEHNR and CDR2 FQNEAQ (reference sequence). The sequenced material came from peripheral blood. The chain employs TRBV7-9 and TRBJ1-1, with D perhaps TRBD1 (5 bases). The receptor was derived from a human donor in a cohort sampled during active COVID-19. The CDR3 loop reads CATTANTEAFF. CDR3 DNA: TGTGCCACGACAGCAAACACTGAAGCTTTCTTT.